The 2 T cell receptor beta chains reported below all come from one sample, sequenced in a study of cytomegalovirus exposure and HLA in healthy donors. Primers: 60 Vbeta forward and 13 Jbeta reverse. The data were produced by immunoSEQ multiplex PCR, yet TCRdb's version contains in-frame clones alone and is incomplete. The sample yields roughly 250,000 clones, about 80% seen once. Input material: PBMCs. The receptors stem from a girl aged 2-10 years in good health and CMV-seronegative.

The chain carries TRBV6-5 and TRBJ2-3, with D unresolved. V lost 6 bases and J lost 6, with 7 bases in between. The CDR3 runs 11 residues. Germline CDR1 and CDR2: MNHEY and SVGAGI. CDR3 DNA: TGTGCCAGCAGCCAGAGGGATACGCAGTATTTT. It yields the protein CASSQRDTQYF.

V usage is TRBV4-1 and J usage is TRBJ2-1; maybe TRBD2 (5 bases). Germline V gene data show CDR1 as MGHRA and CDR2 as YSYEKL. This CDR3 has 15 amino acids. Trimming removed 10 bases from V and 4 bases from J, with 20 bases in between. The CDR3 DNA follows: TGCGCCACCTCCGCCGGGGATGGAGCGTACAATGAGCAGTTCTTC. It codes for CATSAGDGAYNEQFF.